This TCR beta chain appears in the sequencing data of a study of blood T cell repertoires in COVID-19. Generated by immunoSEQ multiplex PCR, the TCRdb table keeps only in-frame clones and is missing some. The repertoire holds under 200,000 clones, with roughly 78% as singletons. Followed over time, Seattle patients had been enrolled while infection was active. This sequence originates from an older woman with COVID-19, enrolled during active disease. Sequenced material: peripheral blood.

Written as DNA, the CDR3 is TGTGCCAGCAGTTCCCGGGTGCATTCGGCGAATGAGCAGTTCTTC. Protein sequence: CASSSRVHSANEQFF. This chain connects TRBV6-5 to TRBJ2-1, with unresolved D. Germline lookup yields CDR1 MNHEY and CDR2 SVGAGI. V shed 4 bases and J shed 7 bases, with 17 bases lying between them. The CDR3 contains 15 residues.